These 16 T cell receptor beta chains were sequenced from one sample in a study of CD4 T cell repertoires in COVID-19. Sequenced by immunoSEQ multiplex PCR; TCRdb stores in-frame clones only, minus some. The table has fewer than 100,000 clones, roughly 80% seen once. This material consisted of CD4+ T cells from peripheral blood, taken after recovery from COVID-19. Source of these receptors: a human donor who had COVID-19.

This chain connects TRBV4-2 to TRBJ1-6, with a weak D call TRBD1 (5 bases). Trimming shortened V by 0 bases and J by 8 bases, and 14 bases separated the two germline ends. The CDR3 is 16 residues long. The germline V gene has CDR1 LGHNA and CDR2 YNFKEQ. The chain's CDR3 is CASSQDVQGEYSPLHF. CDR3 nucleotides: TGTGCCAGCAGCCAAGATGTGCAGGGAGAATATTCACCCCTCCACTTT.

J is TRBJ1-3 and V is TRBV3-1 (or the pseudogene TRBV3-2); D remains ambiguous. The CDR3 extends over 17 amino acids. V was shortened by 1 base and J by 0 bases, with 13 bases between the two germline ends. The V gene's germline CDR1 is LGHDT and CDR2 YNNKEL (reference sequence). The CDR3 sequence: CASSQGVGTSSGNTIYF. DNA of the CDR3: TGTGCCAGCAGCCAAGGGGTTGGCACGAGCTCTGGAAACACCATATATTTT.

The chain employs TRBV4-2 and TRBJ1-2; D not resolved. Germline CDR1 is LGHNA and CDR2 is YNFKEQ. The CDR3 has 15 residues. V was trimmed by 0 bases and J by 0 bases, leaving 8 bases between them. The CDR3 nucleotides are TGTGCCAGCAGCCAAGAGGTCAGCTCTAACTATGGCTACACCTTC. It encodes CASSQEVSSNYGYTF.

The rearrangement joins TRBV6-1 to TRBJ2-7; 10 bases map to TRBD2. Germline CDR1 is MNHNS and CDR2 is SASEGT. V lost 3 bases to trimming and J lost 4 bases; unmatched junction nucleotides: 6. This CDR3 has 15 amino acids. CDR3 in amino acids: CASSDASGSAYEQYF. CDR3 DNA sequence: TGTGCCAGCAGTGATGCTAGCGGGAGTGCGTACGAGCAGTACTTC.

CDR3 nucleotides: TGTGCCAGCAGCCCCCGATCGACTAGCGCCACAGATACGCAGTATTTT. Its protein is CASSPRSTSATDTQYF. This chain links TRBV13 with TRBJ2-3; 8 positions match TRBD2. Germline loops: CDR1 PRHDT, CDR2 FYEKMQ (reference sequence). With V trimmed by 5 bases and J by 2 bases, 9 bases remained unmatched. The CDR3 spans 16 residues. Full variable domain (remainder filled in from reference TRBV13 and TRBJ2-3): AAGVIQSPRHLIKEKRETATLKCYPIPRHDTVYWYQQGPGQDPQFLISFYEKMQSDKGSIPDRFSAQQFSDYHSELNMSSLELGDSALYFCASSPRSTSATDTQYFGPGTRLTVL.

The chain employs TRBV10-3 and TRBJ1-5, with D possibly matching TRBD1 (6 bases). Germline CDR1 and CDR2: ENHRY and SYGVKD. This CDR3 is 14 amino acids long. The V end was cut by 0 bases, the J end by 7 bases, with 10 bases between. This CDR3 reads CAISESRTEQPQHF. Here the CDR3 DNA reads TGTGCCATCAGTGAGTCGCGGACAGAACAGCCCCAGCATTTT.

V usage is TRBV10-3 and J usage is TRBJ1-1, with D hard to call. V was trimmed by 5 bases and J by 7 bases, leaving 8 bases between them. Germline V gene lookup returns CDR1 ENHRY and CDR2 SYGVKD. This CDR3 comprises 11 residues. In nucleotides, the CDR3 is TGTGCCATCAGTACACTCGATGAAGCTTTCTTT. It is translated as CAISTLDEAFF.

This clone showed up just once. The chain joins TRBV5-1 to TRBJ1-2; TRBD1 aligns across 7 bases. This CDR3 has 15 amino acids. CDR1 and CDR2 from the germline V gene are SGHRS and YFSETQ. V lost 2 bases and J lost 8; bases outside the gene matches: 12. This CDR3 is CASSLRTGDGSGYTF. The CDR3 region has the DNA TGCGCCAGCAGCTTACGAACAGGGGACGGTAGCGGCTACACCTTC.

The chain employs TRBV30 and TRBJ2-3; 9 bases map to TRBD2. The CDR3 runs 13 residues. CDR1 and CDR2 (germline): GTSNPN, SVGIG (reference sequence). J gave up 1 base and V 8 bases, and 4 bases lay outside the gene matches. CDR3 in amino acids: CARGTSRTDTQYF. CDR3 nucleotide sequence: TGTGCCCGGGGGACTAGCCGCACAGATACGCAGTATTTT. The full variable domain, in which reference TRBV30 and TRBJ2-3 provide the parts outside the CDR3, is SQTIHQWPATLVQPVGSPLSLECTVEGTSNPNLYWYRQAAGRGLQLLFYSVGIGQISSEVPQNLSASRPQDRQFILSSKKLLLSDSGFYLCARGTSRTDTQYFGPGTRLTVL.

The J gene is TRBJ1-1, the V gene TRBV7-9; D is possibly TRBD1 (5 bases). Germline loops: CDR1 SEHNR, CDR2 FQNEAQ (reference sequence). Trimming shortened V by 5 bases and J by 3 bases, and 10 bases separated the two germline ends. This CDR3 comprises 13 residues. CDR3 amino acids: CASSIRDDTEAFF. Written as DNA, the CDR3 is TGTGCCAGCAGCATCCGGGACGACACTGAAGCTTTCTTT.

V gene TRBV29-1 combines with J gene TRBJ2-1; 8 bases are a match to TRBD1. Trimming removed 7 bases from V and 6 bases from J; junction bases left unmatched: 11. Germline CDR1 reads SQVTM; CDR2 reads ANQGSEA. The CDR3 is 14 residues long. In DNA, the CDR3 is TGCAGCGCCGCCCGACAGGGGCTCTTCAATGAGCAGTTCTTC. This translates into CSAARQGLFNEQFF.

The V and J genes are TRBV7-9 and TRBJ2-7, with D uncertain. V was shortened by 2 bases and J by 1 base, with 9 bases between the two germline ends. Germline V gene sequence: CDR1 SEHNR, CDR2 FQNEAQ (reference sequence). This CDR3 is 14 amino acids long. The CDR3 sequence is CASSLNPASYEQYF. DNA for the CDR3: TGTGCCAGCAGCTTAAACCCTGCTTCCTACGAGCAGTACTTC.

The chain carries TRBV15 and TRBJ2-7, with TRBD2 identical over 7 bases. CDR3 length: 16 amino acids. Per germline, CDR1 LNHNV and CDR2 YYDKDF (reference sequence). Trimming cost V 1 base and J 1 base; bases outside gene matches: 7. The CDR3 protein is CATSRGGGSSSYEQYF. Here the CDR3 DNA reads TGTGCCACCAGCAGAGGGGGGGGGTCCTCGTCCTACGAGCAGTACTTC. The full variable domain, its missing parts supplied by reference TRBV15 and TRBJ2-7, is DAMVIQNPRYQVTQFGKPVTLSCSQTLNHNVMYWYQQKSSQAPKLLFHYYDKDFNNEADTPDNFQSRRPNTSFCFLDIRSPGLGDTAMYLCATSRGGGSSSYEQYFGPGTRLTVT.

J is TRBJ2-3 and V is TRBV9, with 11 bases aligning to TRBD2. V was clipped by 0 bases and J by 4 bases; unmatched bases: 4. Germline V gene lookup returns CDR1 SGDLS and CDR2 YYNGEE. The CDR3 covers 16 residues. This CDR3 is CASSVVAGGSADTQYF. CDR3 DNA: TGTGCCAGCAGCGTAGTAGCGGGGGGGTCGGCAGATACGCAGTATTTT.

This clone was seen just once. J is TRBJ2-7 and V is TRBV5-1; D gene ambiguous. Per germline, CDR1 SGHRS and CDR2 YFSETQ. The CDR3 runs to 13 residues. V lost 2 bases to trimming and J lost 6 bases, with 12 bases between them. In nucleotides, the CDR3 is TGCGCCAGCAGCTTTGGGCCAGTTGGCGAGCAGTACTTC. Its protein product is CASSFGPVGEQYF.

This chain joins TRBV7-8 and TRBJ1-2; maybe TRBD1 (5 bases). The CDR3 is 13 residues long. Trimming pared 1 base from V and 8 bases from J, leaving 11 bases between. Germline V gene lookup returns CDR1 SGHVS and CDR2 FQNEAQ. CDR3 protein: CASSLGRDQGYTF. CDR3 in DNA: TGTGCCAGCAGCTTAGGCAGGGACCAAGGCTACACCTTC.